These 14 T cell receptor beta chains came from one sample sequenced in a study of control samples from healthy donors and cancer patients. The table came from immunoSEQ multiplex PCR; TCRdb's copy has only in-frame clones and leaves some out. The sample carries roughly 88,000 clones, 85% to 95% recorded once. Sequenced: blood. These receptors were collected from a man in his late teens or twenties in good health.

The chain recombines TRBV5-6 with TRBJ2-7; TRBD2 matches 9 bases. Germline V gene sequence: CDR1 SGHDT, CDR2 YYEEEE. Trimming at V came to 3 bases and at J to 1 base, leaving 8 bases not matched to a gene. This CDR3 comprises 16 residues. DNA for the CDR3: TGTGCCAGCAGCTCGCCGCGGGAGGGTGGTTCCTACGAGCAGTACTTC. Amino acids: CASSSPREGGSYEQYF.

This rearrangement joins TRBV6-6 to TRBJ2-7; perhaps TRBD2 as D (6 bases). The length of the CDR3 is 14 residues. V shed 2 bases and J shed 3 bases, with 11 bases lying between them. Germline values: CDR1 MNHNY, CDR2 SVGAGI (reference sequence). CDR3 nucleotide sequence: TGTGCCAGCAGTTACAGTTCCGGGGGCTACGAGCAGTACTTC. This codes for CASSYSSGGYEQYF.

The chain combines TRBV9 with TRBJ2-7; D possibly corresponds to TRBD2 (6 bases). V was trimmed by 0 bases and J by 1 base, leaving 11 bases between them. Germline V gene data show CDR1 as SGDLS and CDR2 as YYNGEE. This CDR3 comprises 15 residues. The CDR3 DNA sequence: TGTGCCAGCAGCGTAGGCGGGGCGGAGTCCTACGAGCAGTACTTC. As protein: CASSVGGAESYEQYF.

This chain links TRBV4-1 with TRBJ2-7; the D is unclear. The V and J ends lost 4 bases and 6 bases respectively, with 10 bases between them. CDR1 and CDR2 (germline): MGHRA, YSYEKL. The CDR3 contains 12 residues. The CDR3 loop reads CASSPRAGEQYF. In DNA form, the CDR3 reads TGCGCCAGCAGCCCAAGGGCAGGCGAGCAGTACTTC.

The chain employs TRBV7-9 and TRBJ1-6; D uncertain. CDR3 length equals 13 residues. CDR1 and CDR2 from the germline V gene are SEHNR and FQNEAQ (reference sequence). V was cut by 1 base and J by 10 bases, with 8 bases left in between. CDR3 in DNA: TGTGCCAGCAGCTTAGAGAGCCCGTCACCCCTCCACTTT. Its translation is CASSLESPSPLHF. Drawing the rest from reference TRBV7-9 and TRBJ1-6, the complete variable domain is DTGVSQNPRHKITKRGQNVTFRCDPISEHNRLYWYRQTLGQGPEFLTYFQNEAQLEKSRLLSDRFSAERPKGSFSTLEIQRTEQGDSAMYLCASSLESPSPLHFGNGTRLTVT.

This sequence joins TRBV5-1 and TRBJ1-1, with D unclear. The length of the CDR3 is 15 residues. The germline V and J ends were trimmed by 0 bases and 5 bases, with 14 bases remaining between them. CDR1 SGHRS and CDR2 YFSETQ come from the germline V gene. In DNA form, the CDR3 reads TGCGCCAGCAGCTTGGCCTCGGTGGCGGGGACTGAAGCTTTCTTT. Encoded protein: CASSLASVAGTEAFF. Based on the CDR3 plus reference TRBV5-1 and TRBJ1-1, the full variable domain is KAGVTQTPRYLIKTRGQQVTLSCSPISGHRSVSWYQQTPGQGLQFLFEYFSETQRNKGNFPGRFSGRQFSNSRSEMNVSTLELGDSALYLCASSLASVAGTEAFFGQGTRLTVV.

This clone was picked up one time. The chain is built from TRBV6-4 and TRBJ2-1; no clear D gene. The CDR3 is made up of 12 amino acids. V gave up 2 bases and J gave up 7 bases, with 6 bases separating them. Germline CDR1 reads MRHNA; CDR2 reads SNTAGT. The CDR3 is CASSDRSNEQFF. DNA of the CDR3: TGTGCCAGCAGTGACCGGAGTAATGAGCAGTTCTTC.

The chain uses TRBV12-3 or TRBV12-4 and TRBJ1-1, with TRBD1 as a possible D gene (5 bases). Trimming cost V 6 bases and J 6 bases, with 14 bases left between them. This CDR3 has 13 residues. The DNA of the CDR3 is TGTGCCAGCAGCCTGAGGGGTGGGCCTGAAGCTTTCTTT. This gives the protein CASSLRGGPEAFF.

This chain links TRBV5-4 with TRBJ1-2; D may be TRBD1 (6 bases). CDR1 SGHNT and CDR2 YYREEE come from the germline V gene (reference sequence). The CDR3 is 14 residues long. V lost 0 bases, J lost 2 bases, and 8 bases lay in between. The CDR3 loop is CASSLGQGNYGYTF. CDR3 coding DNA: TGTGCCAGCAGCTTGGGGCAGGGGAACTATGGCTACACCTTC.

V gene TRBV11-2 combines with J gene TRBJ2-7; the D is unclear. Germline loops: CDR1 SGHAT, CDR2 FQNNGV. The CDR3 spans 11 residues. V gave up 6 bases and J gave up 6 bases, with 9 bases separating them. The CDR3 spells CASSKLSEQYF. Written as DNA, the CDR3 is TGTGCCAGCAGTAAACTAAGCGAGCAGTACTTC.

This clone was detected once. The chain carries TRBV10-3 and TRBJ2-3, with D possibly matching TRBD2 (5 bases). Germline-derived CDR1 and CDR2 are ENHRY and SYGVKD. With 0 bases removed from V and 11 bases from J, the gap between germline ends came to 15 bases. This CDR3 has 14 amino acids. The CDR3 region has the DNA TGTGCCATCAGTGAGTCCGACTACCCAGGAGGGCAGTATTTT. This sequence encodes CAISESDYPGGQYF.

This clone has a single count. V and J are TRBV7-3 and TRBJ2-1; tentatively, D is TRBD2 (5 bases). Germline CDR1 reads SGHTA; CDR2 reads FQGTGA. V was clipped by 5 bases and J by 0 bases, with 11 bases between them. This CDR3 contains 15 residues. The CDR3 is CASSLRGSSYNEQFF. The CDR3 DNA is TGTGCCAGCAGCCTACGGGGTAGCTCCTACAATGAGCAGTTCTTC.

This sequence joins TRBV11-2 and TRBJ1-1; D is uncertain. V lost 6 bases to trimming and J lost 3 bases, with 11 bases between them. The germline V gene encodes CDR1 SGHAT and CDR2 FQNNGV. The CDR3 covers 13 residues. Here the CDR3 DNA reads TGTGCCAGCAGGGGTGGTGGATACACTGAAGCTTTCTTT. Residues: CASRGGGYTEAFF.

This clone was observed a few times. The gene calls are TRBV7-6 and TRBJ1-1; D is unclear. The CDR3 is 13 amino acids. Deletions cut 2 bases from V and 7 bases from J, with 11 bases between. Looked up from germline, CDR1 is SGHVS and CDR2 is FNYEAQ. Here the CDR3 reads CASSLFPAIEAFF. CDR3 DNA sequence: TGTGCCAGCAGCTTATTTCCGGCTATTGAAGCTTTCTTT.